In this sample, the clone carrying this T cell receptor beta chain turned up many times. Its cognate antigen is unknown. Time point of the sample: cycle 4 day 1 (C4D1), after less than seven weeks of nivolumab. After autologous stem cell transplantation all patients relapsed, and prior brentuximab vedotin exposure differed between cohorts. The V end lost 5 bases, the J end lost 1 base, and 8 bases lay between the germline ends. Germline V CDR1 and CDR2: MNHEY, SVGAGI. The CDR3 has 14 amino acids. The assay was immunoSEQ multiplex PCR, and TCRdb's table has in-frame clones only and misses some. The sample holds over 80,000 clones, roughly 78% seen once. This entry comes from a study of PD-1 blockade in classical Hodgkin lymphoma. At the level of the study: Intravenous infusions of nivolumab 3 mg/kg reached patients every 2 weeks. Whole-study results and caveats: Although disease activity or prior therapy may be involved, causes of the repertoire differences remain undefined. Healthy donors reportedly exceeded newly diagnosed patients in baseline TCR diversity. Patients starting nivolumab less than 1 year after ASCT had lower diversity and were excluded from later analyses.

This receptor was identified in a human donor with classical Hodgkin lymphoma. The sequences come from peripheral blood mononuclear cells (PBMCs), collected before the fourth cycle of nivolumab. The rearrangement joins TRBV6-5 to TRBJ2-2; no firm D call. CDR3 amino acids: CASSHSLNTGELFF. Written as DNA, the CDR3 is TGTGCCAGCAGTCACAGCTTGAACACCGGGGAGCTGTTTTTT.